This passage covers 32 T cell receptor beta chains from one sample sequenced in a study of blood T cell repertoires in COVID-19. The protocol was immunoSEQ multiplex PCR, while the TCRdb copy is restricted to in-frame clones and leaves out a portion. The sample shows some 300,000 clones, 85% to 90% of them seen only once. Sequences were obtained from PBMCs or T cells enriched from blood (not recorded which). These receptors all come from an older woman in a cohort exposed to, infected with or recovered from COVID-19 (not recorded which).

The rearrangement links TRBV7-3 to TRBJ2-2; tentative D call: TRBD1 (5 bases). Per the germline V gene, CDR1 is SGHTA and CDR2 is FQGTGA. The CDR3 totals 15 residues. The germline V and J ends were trimmed by 5 bases and 2 bases, with 12 bases remaining between them. Here the CDR3 DNA reads TGTGCCAGCAGCCTCCGACAGAGTAACACCGGGGAGCTGTTTTTT. It yields the protein CASSLRQSNTGELFF.

The chain joins TRBV10-1 to TRBJ2-7; TRBD1 matches 10 bases. The CDR3 has 15 residues. Trimming cost V 2 bases and J 3 bases; bases outside gene matches: 4. CDR1 WNHNN and CDR2 SYGVQD come from the germline V gene (reference sequence). The CDR3 is CASSETGTGDYEQYF. The CDR3, as DNA: TGCGCCAGCAGTGAGACCGGGACAGGGGACTACGAGCAGTACTTC.

This clone was detected once. The CDR3: CASRSGTSSNEQFF. CDR3 nucleotides: TGTGCCAGCAGGTCCGGGACTAGTTCCAATGAGCAGTTCTTC. The chain links TRBV7-2 to TRBJ2-1; 8 positions match TRBD2. The CDR3 is made up of 14 amino acids. V lost 6 bases to trimming and J lost 6 bases; unmatched junction nucleotides: 7. The germline gives CDR1 SGHTA, CDR2 FQGNSA.

In its sample, this clone was seen a few times. The chain carries TRBV11-1 and TRBJ2-7; D is unclear. Trimming cost V 7 bases and J 3 bases, with 13 bases left between them. Per the germline V gene, CDR1 is SGHAT and CDR2 is FQDESV (reference sequence). The CDR3 spans 13 residues. CDR3 sequence: CASTLGSDYEQYF. The CDR3 nucleotides read TGTGCCAGCACCCTAGGATCTGACTACGAGCAGTACTTC.

This rearrangement joins TRBV18 to TRBJ2-7; D is possibly TRBD2 (6 bases). Germline V lookup: CDR1 KGHSH, CDR2 LQKENI. The CDR3 extends over 14 amino acids. Trimming left V 4 bases short and J 2 bases short, with 12 bases between. The DNA for the CDR3 is TGTGCCAGCTCACTTCCGGGAGACCCCTACGAGCAGTACTTC. Translated, it gives CASSLPGDPYEQYF.

The V gene is TRBV9, the J gene TRBJ1-6, with 10 bases identical to TRBD1. V lost 4 bases to trimming and J lost 8 bases; unmatched junction nucleotides: 3. This CDR3 is 14 amino acids long. Germline V gene data show CDR1 as SGDLS and CDR2 as YYNGEE. The CDR3 protein is CASSLGQGDSPLHF. DNA for the CDR3: TGTGCCAGCAGCCTTGGACAGGGGGATTCACCCCTCCACTTT.

On this clone itself: At one end, the junction sequence differs from germline, possibly due to a read error. This chain joins TRBV10-3 and TRBJ1-2; D perhaps matches TRBD1 (6 bases). This CDR3 is built from 14 residues. Germline CDR1 is ENHRY and CDR2 is SYGVKD. The CDR3 DNA reads as TGTGCCATCAGTGAGGGACAGTATAACTTTGGCTACACCTTC. Its protein is CAISEGQYNFGYTF.

The genes are TRBV30 and TRBJ1-3, with D possibly matching TRBD1 (5 bases). Germline CDR1 reads GTSNPN; CDR2 reads SVGIG (reference sequence). The CDR3 has 12 amino acids. V lost 3 bases to trimming and J lost 7 bases, with 10 bases between them. The CDR3 is CAWSGKGNTIYF. The CDR3 coding sequence is TGTGCCTGGAGCGGTAAGGGGAACACCATATATTTT.

There are many counts of this clone. The CDR3 is CASRPMRGNPEKLFF. As DNA, the CDR3 is TGTGCCAGCAGACCCATGAGGGGGAATCCTGAAAAACTGTTTTTT. This chain connects TRBV28 to TRBJ1-4, with D possibly TRBD1 on 6 matching bases. The V end was cut by 6 bases, the J end by 7 bases, with 18 bases between. Looked up from germline, CDR1 is MDHEN and CDR2 is SYDVKM. This CDR3 is built from 15 residues.

The V gene is TRBV19, the J gene TRBJ1-2; 8 positions agree with TRBD1. The CDR3 totals 14 residues. CDR1 is LNHDA and CDR2 is SQIVND in the germline V gene (reference sequence). V was pared by 5 bases and J by 8 bases, with 10 bases of the junction left unmatched. CDR3 loop: CASSRQGSSTGYTF. Here the CDR3 DNA reads TGTGCCAGTAGTCGACAGGGGTCGTCTACAGGCTACACCTTC.

This clone appeared a single time. The chain joins TRBV21-1 to TRBJ1-2; TRBD1, the table's D call, lacks a check against the DNA. TRBV21-1 is a listed pseudogene. CDR3 length: 18 amino acids. CDR3 nucleotides: TGTGCCAGCAGCACTGGGGTAGGGACAGGGGGCTGGGACTATGGCTACACCTTC. Residues: CASSTGVGTGGWDYGYTF.

The chain combines TRBV7-2 with TRBJ2-7, with TRBD2 matching over 10 bases. The CDR3 runs 15 residues. V lost 5 bases to trimming and J lost 4 bases; unmatched junction nucleotides: 8. Germline values: CDR1 SGHTA, CDR2 FQGNSA. The CDR3 bases are TGTGCCAGCAGCGTTTCTAGCGGGAGCATGTACGAGCAGTACTTC. This encodes CASSVSSGSMYEQYF.

The J gene is TRBJ2-2, the V gene TRBV29-1, with D unclear. The CDR3 has 13 residues. Per germline, CDR1 SQVTM and CDR2 ANQGSEA. Trimming stripped 3 bases from V and 0 bases from J, with 5 bases between. Here the CDR3 reads CSVDRTNTGELFF. The CDR3 bases are TGCAGCGTTGACAGGACGAACACCGGGGAGCTGTTTTTT.

This clone was counted only a few times. The chain uses TRBV28 and TRBJ2-3; 9 bases fit TRBD2. Losses at the gene ends were 4 bases for V and 5 bases for J; bases not matched to a gene: 10. Germline assignment: CDR1 MDHEN and CDR2 SYDVKM. The CDR3 covers 16 residues. CDR3 sequence reads: CASSSQAGGSVDTQYF. The CDR3 DNA follows: TGTGCCAGCAGTTCCCAAGCGGGAGGATCAGTAGATACGCAGTATTTT.

The chain carries TRBV10-1 and TRBJ1-1; the match to TRBD1 covers 8 bases. The length of the CDR3 is 15 residues. V gave up 6 bases and J gave up 4 bases; unmatched junction bases: 10. CDR1 is WNHNN and CDR2 is SYGVQD in the germline V gene (reference sequence). The chain's CDR3 is CASRPDRGAGTEAFF. The CDR3 region has the DNA TGCGCCAGCAGACCCGACAGGGGCGCTGGCACTGAAGCTTTCTTT.

The J gene is TRBJ2-1, the V gene TRBV5-1; D is perhaps TRBD2 (6 bases). CDR3 length: 15 amino acids. Trimming shortened V by 0 bases and J by 5 bases, and 12 bases separated the two germline ends. The germline V gene encodes CDR1 SGHRS and CDR2 YFSETQ. The CDR3 coding sequence is TGCGCCAGCAGCTTGGACGGGAGCAGGAACAATGAGCAGTTCTTC. It specifies CASSLDGSRNNEQFF.

V is TRBV7-6 and J is TRBJ2-1; TRBD2 aligns across 10 bases. This CDR3 has 15 amino acids. Losses at the gene ends were 3 bases for V and 7 bases for J; bases not matched to a gene: 6. Germline CDR1 is SGHVS and CDR2 is FNYEAQ. CDR3 region: CASSLIAGGGNEQFF. The DNA of the CDR3 is TGTGCCAGCAGCTTGATAGCGGGAGGAGGGAATGAGCAGTTCTTC.

The V call is TRBV4-1, the J call TRBJ1-4; no firm D call. V lost 1 base to trimming and J lost 7 bases, with 7 bases between them. The CDR3 loop spans 13 amino acids. CDR1 and CDR2 (germline): MGHRA, YSYEKL. The CDR3: CASSQVRGEKLFF. The CDR3 DNA sequence: TGCGCCAGCAGCCAAGTACGAGGTGAAAAACTGTTTTTT.

This rearrangement joins TRBV3-1 (or the pseudogene TRBV3-2) to TRBJ1-6, with TRBD1 as a possible D gene (6 bases). CDR3 length: 16 residues. The germline V gene has CDR1 LGHDT and CDR2 YNNKEL (reference sequence). The V gene lost 0 bases and the J gene lost 6 bases, with 12 bases spanning the gap. CDR3 nucleotides: TGTGCCAGCAGCCAAGATTTGGGGGCCGTTAATTCACCCCTCCACTTT. Translated: CASSQDLGAVNSPLHF.

The rearrangement links TRBV9 to TRBJ2-7, with a weak D call TRBD2 (6 bases). The V gene lost 2 bases and the J gene lost 3 bases, with 15 bases spanning the gap. The germline CDR1 and CDR2 sequences are SGDLS and YYNGEE. CDR3 length: 15 residues. The CDR3 loop reads CASSVAAGRGYEQYF. In nucleotides, the CDR3 is TGTGCCAGCAGCGTTGCGGCGGGAAGGGGCTACGAGCAGTACTTC.

The chain combines TRBV15 with TRBJ2-1; possibly TRBD2 for D (5 bases). Germline CDR1 reads LNHNV; CDR2 reads YYDKDF (reference sequence). V was pared by 0 bases and J by 1 base, with 10 bases between. This CDR3 spans 16 amino acids. The CDR3 nucleotides are TGTGCCACCAGCAGAGAGTGGCGGGCTTCCTACAATGAGCAGTTCTTC. Translated, it gives CATSREWRASYNEQFF.

V usage is TRBV3-1 (or the pseudogene TRBV3-2) and J usage is TRBJ2-7; 10 positions match TRBD2. Trimming took 4 bases from V and 2 from J; bases not matched to a gene: 5. This CDR3 spans 15 amino acids. Germline loops: CDR1 LGHDT, CDR2 YNNKEL (reference sequence). CDR3 protein: CASSLSGRPPYEQYF. For the CDR3, the DNA is TGTGCCAGCAGCCTTAGCGGGAGGCCCCCCTACGAGCAGTACTTC.

The chain joins TRBV19 to TRBJ2-1, with TRBD2 matching over 9 bases. CDR1 and CDR2 from the germline V gene are LNHDA and SQIVND (reference sequence). The junction had 12 bases not matched to a gene; V was cut back by 7 bases and J by 8 bases. The CDR3 totals 15 residues. This chain's CDR3 is CASIRSGTSLHEQFF. The CDR3 nucleotides read TGTGCCAGTATCCGATCCGGGACTAGCCTCCATGAGCAGTTCTTC.

The chain joins TRBV29-1 to TRBJ1-4; maybe TRBD1 (6 bases). Trimming left V 7 bases short and J 5 bases short, with 11 bases between. CDR1 is SQVTM and CDR2 is ANQGSEA in the germline V gene. This CDR3 has 12 amino acids. DNA of the CDR3: TGCAGCGGCGGACAGTTAAATGAAAAACTGTTTTTT. This encodes CSGGQLNEKLFF.

The gene calls are TRBV9 and TRBJ2-6, with 10 positions matching TRBD2. Germline CDR1 reads SGDLS; CDR2 reads YYNGEE. The CDR3 runs to 17 residues. V lost 0 bases and J lost 4; bases outside the gene matches: 4. The CDR3 is CASSVALAGAGANVLTF. The CDR3 nucleotides are TGTGCCAGCAGCGTAGCCCTAGCGGGAGCCGGGGCCAACGTCCTGACTTTC.

The V and J genes are TRBV7-2 and TRBJ2-3; D remains ambiguous. CDR3 size: 14 residues. CDR1 is SGHTA and CDR2 is FQGNSA in the germline V gene. With 1 base removed from V and 4 bases from J, the gap between germline ends came to 9 bases. The CDR3 DNA is TGTGCCAGCAGCTTAGGACTGCGCCCAGATACGCAGTATTTT. Residues: CASSLGLRPDTQYF.

V usage is TRBV28 and J usage is TRBJ2-7; 7 nucleotides agree with TRBD1. In germline, CDR1 is MDHEN, CDR2 SYDVKM. The CDR3 loop spans 14 amino acids. With V trimmed by 2 bases and J by 3 bases, 4 bases remained unmatched. CDR3 in DNA: TGTGCCAGCAGTTTAAGGGGGCTAAACTACGAGCAGTACTTC. Translating it yields CASSLRGLNYEQYF.

The chain combines TRBV6-5 with TRBJ2-1; perhaps TRBD2 as D (6 bases). From germline, CDR1 is MNHEY and CDR2 SVGAGI. This CDR3 is built from 13 residues. V was shortened by 4 bases and J by 6 bases, with 10 bases between the two germline ends. CDR3 nucleotide sequence: TGTGCCAGCAGTTGGAGGGCCCTCAATGAGCAGTTCTTC. The encoded protein is CASSWRALNEQFF.

J is TRBJ1-6 and V is TRBV6-5; 9 bases line up with TRBD1. The CDR3 consists of 15 residues. Per germline, CDR1 MNHEY and CDR2 SVGAGI. The J segment lost 7 bases and the V segment lost 7 bases, leaving 8 bases of the junction unmatched. The CDR3 loop reads CASNSRTGANSPLHF. CDR3 nucleotides: TGTGCCAGCAATTCCAGGACAGGGGCAAATTCACCCCTCCACTTT.

The chain carries TRBV6-5 and TRBJ1-5; tentative D call: TRBD1 (5 bases). V lost 6 bases, J lost 4 bases, and 13 bases lay in between. Germline CDR1 and CDR2: MNHEY and SVGAGI. The CDR3 is made up of 14 amino acids. The CDR3 DNA sequence: TGTGCCAGCAGAGTGAGACAGAAAAATCAGCCCCAGCATTTT. Its translation is CASRVRQKNQPQHF.

The V and J genes are TRBV6-5 and TRBJ2-7, with 11 bases lining up with TRBD1. The CDR3 length is 14 residues. CDR1 and CDR2 from the germline V gene are MNHEY and SVGAGI. The J segment lost 3 bases and the V segment lost 4 bases, leaving 2 bases of the junction unmatched. CDR3 nucleotide sequence: TGTGCCAGCAGTTCAGGGACAGGGGGCTACGAGCAGTACTTC. The encoded protein is CASSSGTGGYEQYF.

This clone was observed a few times. The V gene is TRBV3-1 (or the pseudogene TRBV3-2), the J gene TRBJ1-2, with a possible D match to TRBD1 (6 bases). Germline V CDR1 and CDR2: LGHDT, YNNKEL (reference sequence). V lost 3 bases and J lost 6, with 17 bases in between. CDR3 length: 15 residues. This CDR3 is CASSHDNRVRNGYTF. The CDR3 DNA reads as TGTGCCAGCAGCCACGATAACAGGGTGAGAAATGGCTACACCTTC.